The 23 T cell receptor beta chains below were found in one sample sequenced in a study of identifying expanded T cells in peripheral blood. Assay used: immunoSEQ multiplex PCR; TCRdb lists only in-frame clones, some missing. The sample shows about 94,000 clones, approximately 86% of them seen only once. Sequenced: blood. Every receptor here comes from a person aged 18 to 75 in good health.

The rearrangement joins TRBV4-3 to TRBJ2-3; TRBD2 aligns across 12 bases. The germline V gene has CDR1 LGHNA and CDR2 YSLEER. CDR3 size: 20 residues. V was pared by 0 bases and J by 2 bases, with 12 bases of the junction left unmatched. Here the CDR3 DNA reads TGCGCCAGCAGCCAAGATGACGTGGGGACTAGCGGGTCTTTCACAGATACGCAGTATTTT. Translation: CASSQDDVGTSGSFTDTQYF.

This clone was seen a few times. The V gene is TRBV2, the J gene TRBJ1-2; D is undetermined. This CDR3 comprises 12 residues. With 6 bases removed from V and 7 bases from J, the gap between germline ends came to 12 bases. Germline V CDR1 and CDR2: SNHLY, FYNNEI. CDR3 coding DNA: TGTGCCAGCAGACCGACCGGGCTTGGCTACACCTTC. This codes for CASRPTGLGYTF. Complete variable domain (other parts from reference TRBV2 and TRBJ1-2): EPEVTQTPSHQVTQMGQEVILRCVPISNHLYFYWYRQILGQKVEFLVSFYNNEISEKSEIFDDQFSVERPDGSNFTLKIRSTKLEDSAMYFCASRPTGLGYTFGSGTRLTVV.

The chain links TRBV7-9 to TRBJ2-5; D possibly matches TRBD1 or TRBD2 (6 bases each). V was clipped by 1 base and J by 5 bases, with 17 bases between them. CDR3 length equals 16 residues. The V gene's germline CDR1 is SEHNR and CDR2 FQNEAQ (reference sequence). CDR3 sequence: CASSLVAGHLQETQYF. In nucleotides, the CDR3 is TGTGCCAGCAGCTTAGTGGCGGGACACCTCCAGGAGACCCAGTACTTC.

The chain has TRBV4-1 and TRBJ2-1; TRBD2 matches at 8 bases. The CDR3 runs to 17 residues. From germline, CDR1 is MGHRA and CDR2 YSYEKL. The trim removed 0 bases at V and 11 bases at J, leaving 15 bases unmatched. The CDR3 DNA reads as TGCGCCAGCAGCCAAGATCAGGTGACTAGCGTCGTGAGGAAGCAGTTCTTC. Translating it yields CASSQDQVTSVVRKQFF.

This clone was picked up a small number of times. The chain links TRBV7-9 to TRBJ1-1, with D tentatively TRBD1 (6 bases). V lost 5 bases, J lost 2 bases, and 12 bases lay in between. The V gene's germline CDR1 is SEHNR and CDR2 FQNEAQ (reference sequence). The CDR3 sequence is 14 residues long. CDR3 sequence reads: CASSTSTGNTEAFF. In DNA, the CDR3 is TGTGCCAGCAGCACCTCGACAGGCAACACTGAAGCTTTCTTT. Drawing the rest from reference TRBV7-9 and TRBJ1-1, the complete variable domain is DTGVSQNPRHKITKRGQNVTFRCDPISEHNRLYWYRQTLGQGPEFLTYFQNEAQLEKSRLLSDRFSAERPKGSFSTLEIQRTEQGDSAMYLCASSTSTGNTEAFFGQGTRLTVV.

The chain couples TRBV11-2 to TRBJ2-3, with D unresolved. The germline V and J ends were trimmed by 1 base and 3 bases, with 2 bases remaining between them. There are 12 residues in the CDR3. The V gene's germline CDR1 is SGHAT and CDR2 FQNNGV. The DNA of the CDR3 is TGTGCCAGCAGCTTAGGGACAGATACGCAGTATTTT. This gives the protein CASSLGTDTQYF. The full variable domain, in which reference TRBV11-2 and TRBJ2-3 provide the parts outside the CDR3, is EAGVAQSPRYKIIEKRQSVAFWCNPISGHATLYWYQQILGQGPKLLIQFQNNGVVDDSQLPKDRFSAERLKGVDSTLKIQPAKLEDSAVYLCASSLGTDTQYFGPGTRLTVL.

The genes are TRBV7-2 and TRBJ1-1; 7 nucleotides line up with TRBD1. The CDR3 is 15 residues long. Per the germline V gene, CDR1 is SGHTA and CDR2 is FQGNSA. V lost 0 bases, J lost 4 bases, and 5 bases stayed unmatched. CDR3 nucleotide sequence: TGTGCCAGCAGCTTAGCAGCAGGGGGTCTCACTGAAGCTTTCTTT. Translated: CASSLAAGGLTEAFF.

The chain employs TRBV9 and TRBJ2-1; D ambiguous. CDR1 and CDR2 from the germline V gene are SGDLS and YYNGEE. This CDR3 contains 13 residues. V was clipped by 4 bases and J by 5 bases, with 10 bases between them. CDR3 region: CASSPLVDNEQFF. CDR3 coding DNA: TGTGCCAGCAGCCCCCTCGTGGACAATGAGCAGTTCTTC. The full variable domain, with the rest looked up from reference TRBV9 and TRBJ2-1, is DSGVTQTPKHLITATGQRVTLRCSPRSGDLSVYWYQQSLDQGLQFLIQYYNGEERAKGNILERFSAQQFPDLHSELNLSSLELGDSALYFCASSPLVDNEQFFGPGTRLTVL.

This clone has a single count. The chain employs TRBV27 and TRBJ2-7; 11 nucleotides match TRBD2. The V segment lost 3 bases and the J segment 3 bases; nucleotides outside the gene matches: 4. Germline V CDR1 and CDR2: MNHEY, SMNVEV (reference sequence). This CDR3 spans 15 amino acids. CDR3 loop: CASSFSLAGVYEQYF. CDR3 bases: TGTGCCAGCAGTTTTTCACTAGCGGGGGTCTACGAGCAGTACTTC.

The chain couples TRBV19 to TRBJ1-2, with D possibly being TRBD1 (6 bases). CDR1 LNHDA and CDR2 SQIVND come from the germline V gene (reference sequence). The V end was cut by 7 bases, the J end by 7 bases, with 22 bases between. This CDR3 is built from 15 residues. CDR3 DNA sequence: TGTGCCAGTACGAGGGGAGGGGGGACCTATTCTGGCTACACCTTC. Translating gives CASTRGGGTYSGYTF.

CDR3: CASSLRASPTEAFF. In nucleotides, the CDR3 is TGTGCCAGCAGTTTACGGGCCTCACCCACTGAAGCTTTCTTT. The chain links TRBV27 to TRBJ1-1; no clear D. The CDR3 loop spans 14 amino acids. Germline V gene sequence: CDR1 MNHEY, CDR2 SMNVEV (reference sequence). Trimming removed 2 bases from V and 4 bases from J, with 11 bases in between.

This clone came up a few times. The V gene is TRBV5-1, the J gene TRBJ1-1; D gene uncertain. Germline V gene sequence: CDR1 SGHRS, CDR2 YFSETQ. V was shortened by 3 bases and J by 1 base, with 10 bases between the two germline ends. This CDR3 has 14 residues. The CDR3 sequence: CASSWGGRNTEAFF. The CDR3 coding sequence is TGCGCCAGCAGCTGGGGAGGACGGAACACTGAAGCTTTCTTT.

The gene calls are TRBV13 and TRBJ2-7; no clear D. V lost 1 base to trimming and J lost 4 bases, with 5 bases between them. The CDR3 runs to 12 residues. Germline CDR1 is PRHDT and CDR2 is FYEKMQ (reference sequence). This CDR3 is CASSLAEYEQYF. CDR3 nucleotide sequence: TGTGCCAGCAGCTTAGCGGAATACGAGCAGTACTTC. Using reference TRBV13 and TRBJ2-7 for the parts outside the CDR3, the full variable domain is AAGVIQSPRHLIKEKRETATLKCYPIPRHDTVYWYQQGPGQDPQFLISFYEKMQSDKGSIPDRFSAQQFSDYHSELNMSSLELGDSALYFCASSLAEYEQYFGPGTRLTVT.

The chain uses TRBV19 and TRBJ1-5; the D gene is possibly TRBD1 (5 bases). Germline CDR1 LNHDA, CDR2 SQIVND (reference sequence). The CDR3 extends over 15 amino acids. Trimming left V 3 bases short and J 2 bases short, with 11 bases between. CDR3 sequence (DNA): TGTGCCAGTAGTATGTCTAGAGGGGGCAATCAGCCCCAGCATTTT. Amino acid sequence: CASSMSRGGNQPQHF.

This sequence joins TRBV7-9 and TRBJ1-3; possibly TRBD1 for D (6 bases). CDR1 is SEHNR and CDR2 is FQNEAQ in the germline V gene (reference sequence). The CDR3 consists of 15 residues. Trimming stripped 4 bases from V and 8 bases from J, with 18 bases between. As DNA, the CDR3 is TGTGCCAGCAGCTCACACAGGGTCTTGGCCCACACCATATATTTT. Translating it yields CASSSHRVLAHTIYF.

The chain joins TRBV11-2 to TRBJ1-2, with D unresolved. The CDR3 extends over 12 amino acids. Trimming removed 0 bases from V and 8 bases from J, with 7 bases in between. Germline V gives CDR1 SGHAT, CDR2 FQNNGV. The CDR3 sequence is CASSLEGSGYTF. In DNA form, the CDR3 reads TGTGCCAGCAGCTTAGAGGGTAGCGGCTACACCTTC.

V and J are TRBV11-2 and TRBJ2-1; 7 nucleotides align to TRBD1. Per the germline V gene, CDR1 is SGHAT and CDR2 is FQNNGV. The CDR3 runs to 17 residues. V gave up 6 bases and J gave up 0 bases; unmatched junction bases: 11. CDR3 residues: CASSDRGRPSSYNEQFF. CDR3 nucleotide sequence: TGTGCCAGCAGTGATAGGGGGCGACCGAGCTCCTACAATGAGCAGTTCTTC.

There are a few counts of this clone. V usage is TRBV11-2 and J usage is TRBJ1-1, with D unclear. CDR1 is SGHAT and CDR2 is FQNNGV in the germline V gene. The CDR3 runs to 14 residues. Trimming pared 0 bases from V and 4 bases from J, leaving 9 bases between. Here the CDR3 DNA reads TGTGCCAGCAGCTTAGATGTGGACGGCACTGAAGCTTTCTTT. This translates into CASSLDVDGTEAFF.

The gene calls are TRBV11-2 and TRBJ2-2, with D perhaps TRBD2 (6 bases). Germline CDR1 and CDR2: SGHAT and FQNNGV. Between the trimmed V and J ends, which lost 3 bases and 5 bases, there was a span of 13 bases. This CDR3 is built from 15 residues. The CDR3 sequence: CASSFQGGTTGELFF. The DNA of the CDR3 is TGTGCCAGCAGCTTCCAGGGTGGGACTACCGGGGAGCTGTTTTTT.

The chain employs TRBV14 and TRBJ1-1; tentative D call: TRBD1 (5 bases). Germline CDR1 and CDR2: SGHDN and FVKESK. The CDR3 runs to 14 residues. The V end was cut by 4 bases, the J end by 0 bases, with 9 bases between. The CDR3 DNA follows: TGTGCCAGCAGCCCGGGACTAATGAACACTGAAGCTTTCTTT. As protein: CASSPGLMNTEAFF.

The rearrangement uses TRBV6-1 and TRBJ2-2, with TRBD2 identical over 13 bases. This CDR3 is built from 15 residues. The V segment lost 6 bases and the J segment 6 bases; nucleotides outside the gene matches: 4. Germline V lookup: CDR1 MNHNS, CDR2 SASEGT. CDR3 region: CASRGTSGMAGELFF. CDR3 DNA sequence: TGTGCCAGCAGGGGGACTAGCGGGATGGCCGGGGAGCTGTTTTTT.

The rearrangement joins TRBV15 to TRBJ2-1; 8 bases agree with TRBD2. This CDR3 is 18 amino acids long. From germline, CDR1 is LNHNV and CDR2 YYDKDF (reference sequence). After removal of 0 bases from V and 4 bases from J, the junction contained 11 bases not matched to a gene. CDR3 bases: TGTGCCACCAGCAGAGATCCCCTTCGGCTAGCGGGTTACAATGAGCAGTTCTTC. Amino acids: CATSRDPLRLAGYNEQFF. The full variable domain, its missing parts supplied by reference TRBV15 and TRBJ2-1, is DAMVIQNPRYQVTQFGKPVTLSCSQTLNHNVMYWYQQKSSQAPKLLFHYYDKDFNNEADTPDNFQSRRPNTSFCFLDIRSPGLGDTAMYLCATSRDPLRLAGYNEQFFGPGTRLTVL.

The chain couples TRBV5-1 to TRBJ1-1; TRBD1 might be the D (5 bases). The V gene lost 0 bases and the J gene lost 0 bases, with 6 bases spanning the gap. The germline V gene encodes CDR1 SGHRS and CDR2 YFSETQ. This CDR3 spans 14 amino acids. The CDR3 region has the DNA TGCGCCAGCAGCTTGGGGGGGATGAACACTGAAGCTTTCTTT. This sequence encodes CASSLGGMNTEAFF.